A single sample gave rise to the 5 T cell receptor beta chains below, sequenced in a study of cytomegalovirus exposure and HLA in healthy donors. The PCR contained 60 Vbeta and 13 Jbeta primers. TCRdb's copy holds only in-frame clones and misses some; the assay was immunoSEQ multiplex PCR. The sample lists tens of thousands of clones; 60% to 80% were seen once. Sequencing was done on a sample of PBMCs. Every receptor here comes from a man in his thirties or forties in good health and CMV-seronegative.

The rearrangement links TRBV19 to TRBJ2-7; D might be TRBD2 (7 bases). Trimming shortened V by 4 bases and J by 4 bases, and 23 bases separated the two germline ends. The CDR3 loop spans 17 amino acids. The germline V gene encodes CDR1 LNHDA and CDR2 SQIVND (reference sequence). The CDR3 nucleotides read TGTGCCAGTAGTACCCAAGAGGGGGGGACAACGGCATACGAGCAGTACTTC. Its translation is CASSTQEGGTTAYEQYF.

The chain joins TRBV4-2 to TRBJ1-6, with D perhaps TRBD1 (6 bases). V gave up 0 bases and J gave up 10 bases, with 22 bases separating them. Germline V gene data show CDR1 as LGHNA and CDR2 as YNFKEQ. The CDR3 loop spans 18 amino acids. The CDR3 nucleotides are TGTGCCAGCAGCCAAGAATATCTTGGGGACAAGGTTCTCTCACCCCTCCACTTT. Its protein is CASSQEYLGDKVLSPLHF.

V usage is TRBV7-9 and J usage is TRBJ2-1; 10 positions match TRBD2. Trimming took 8 bases from V and 10 from J; bases not matched to a gene: 11. In germline, CDR1 is SEHNR, CDR2 FQNEAQ (reference sequence). The CDR3 is 14 amino acids. For the CDR3, the DNA is TGTGCCAGCTCCGGACTAGCGGTCTTAAGGGAGCAGTTCTTC. Translation gives CASSGLAVLREQFF.

Concerning this clone itself: Other DNA sequences of this sample code for an identical CDR3. In nucleotides, the CDR3 is TGTGCCAGCAGTTTACCGGGACTAGCGTACGAGCAGTACTTC. Translating gives CASSLPGLAYEQYF. The chain is built from TRBV6-5 and TRBJ2-7; 10 positions agree with TRBD2. After removal of 4 bases from V and 4 bases from J, the junction contained 4 bases not matched to a gene. CDR1 and CDR2 from the germline V gene are MNHEY and SVGAGI. The CDR3 has 14 amino acids.

The DNA of the CDR3 is TGTGCCAGCAGGTACCCGGACAGCCTCCCCTACGAGCAGTACTTC. It codes for CASRYPDSLPYEQYF. The rearrangement uses TRBV2 and TRBJ2-7; TRBD1 might be the D (6 bases). Trimming took off 6 bases at V and 2 bases at J, with 17 bases between the two ends. Per germline, CDR1 SNHLY and CDR2 FYNNEI. This CDR3 has 15 amino acids.